The sequence of this T cell receptor (beta chain) was determined in a study of Graves' ophthalmopathy and Graves' hyperthyroidism (dated by TCRdb to between 2018 and 2020). Describing the broader study: Peripheral blood samples were taken at the time of initial diagnosis, before any treatment was given. To tell Graves' ophthalmopathy apart from Graves' hyperthyroidism, and to predict which patients would progress to ophthalmopathy, the study relied on TCR beta repertoire signatures. In total, 135 blood samples were TCR-sequenced: some 40 ophthalmopathy, 75 hyperthyroidism and some 17 hyperthyroidism-to-ophthalmopathy patients. A discovery set of about 99 patients (approximately 42 ophthalmopathy, 57 stable hyperthyroidism) was enrolled to explore V-J signatures distinguishing ophthalmopathy from hyperthyroidism. The independent validation cohort included approximately 19 hyperthyroidism patients plus 17 patients who later progressed from hyperthyroidism to ophthalmopathy. In several hyperthyroidism patients, the T-cell repertoire of thyroid tissue was compared with the T-cell repertoire of blood. Once sampling was done, hyperthyroidism patients were given methimazole at a starting dose of 30 mg daily, while ophthalmopathy patients were given high-dose intravenous methylprednisolone.

For repertoire sequencing, the TCR beta CDR3 regions were amplified from RNA transcripts. The first round was an RT-PCR using HTBI primers with the Qiagen OneStep RT-PCR kit, and this first round was followed by a second-round multiplex PCR, then size selection and purification. Sequencing of the libraries was carried out on an Illumina HiSeq2000 in paired-end mode with 100 bp reads. The study's own analysis went as follows. SOAPnuke was used for read processing, and reads with adapters, uncalled bases, a mean Phred below 15, or no exact constant-primer or identifier match were discarded. High-quality paired reads were merged with COPE v1.2.5. Each unique nucleotide sequence was treated as a clonotype, and MiTCR v1.1 was used to align the clonotypes to the IMGT TRB V, D and J references. Only V-J combinations with frequency above 0.0001 were analysed, covering approximately 99% of repertoires. For each V-J combination, a TCR clonal expansion and chaos score was defined as the ratio of F50 clonal expansion to chaos observed in the TCRdist matrix. Welch's t-statistics and random forest were used to reduce the features to 10 to 15 V-J combinations, which were then used as input to a naive Bayes classifier. The Morisita-Horn index was used to measure how similar the thyroid and blood repertoires were. TCRdb took the public reads, trimmed them with fastp at Q25, ran MiXCR for clone calling and kept in-frame beta chains. A single entry per CDR3 protein holds the most common genes and DNA from its merged rows. TCRdb's processing, not the study's, gives the V and J calls here. The sample table contains around 600,000 distinct CDR3 sequences; only one count was recorded for 35% to 50% of them. The ten largest account for 3% to 4% of the sample.

The CDR3 goes from the cysteine to the phenylalanine over 19 residues. Only the CDR3 portion is preserved as DNA: 57 bases, with reading frame beginning at the first base. V sheds 2 bases and J sheds 0 bases, leaving 22 bases between their ends. Via the germline V gene, CDR1 is LGHNA and CDR2 YSLEER. Ophthalmopathy patients were characterized by moderately to severely active disease, a Clinical Activity Score of at least 3, a NOSPECS grade of at least 4, and a disease duration under 3 months. Patients with other autoimmune diseases, uncontrolled infections, pregnancy or lactation were excluded. Clinical symptoms, serum thyroxine, TRAb, thyroid ultrasound and orbital computed tomography were used for diagnosis. Using Ficoll-Paque density gradient centrifugation, PBMCs were isolated from 9 to 10 ml of fresh peripheral blood. Trizol reagent was used to extract the total RNA, and its quality was then checked on an Agilent 2100 Bioanalyzer.

For this clonotype: Its antigen is currently not known. Base qualities are not provided; no much larger clone lies one nucleotide away.

On the study overall, not on this receptor specifically: In validation, the model predicted ophthalmopathy progression with about 70% sensitivity and approximately 78% specificity; some 13 predicted patients were CT-confirmed with GO in a median of around 6.5 months. The 13-signature model separated ophthalmopathy from stable hyperthyroidism with around 90% sensitivity and around 81% specificity in cross-validation, and 80%/75% in the test set. Among expanded thyroid clonotypes with frequency above 0.001, most also showed up in blood, which suggests that blood repertoires may reflect the thyroid immune response. Sample size was not statistically predetermined, and group allocation was not concealed from the investigators.

The sample was peripheral blood. The chain is made from TRBV4-3 and TRBJ1-2; the D region possibly corresponds to TRBD1 (6 bases align). The sequence derives from an adult man with Graves' ophthalmopathy. The CDR3 is CASSQPSGHGEGANYGYTF. The base sequence is TGCGCCAGCAGCCAACCTTCCGGTCACGGGGAGGGGGCTAACTATGGCTACACCTTC.